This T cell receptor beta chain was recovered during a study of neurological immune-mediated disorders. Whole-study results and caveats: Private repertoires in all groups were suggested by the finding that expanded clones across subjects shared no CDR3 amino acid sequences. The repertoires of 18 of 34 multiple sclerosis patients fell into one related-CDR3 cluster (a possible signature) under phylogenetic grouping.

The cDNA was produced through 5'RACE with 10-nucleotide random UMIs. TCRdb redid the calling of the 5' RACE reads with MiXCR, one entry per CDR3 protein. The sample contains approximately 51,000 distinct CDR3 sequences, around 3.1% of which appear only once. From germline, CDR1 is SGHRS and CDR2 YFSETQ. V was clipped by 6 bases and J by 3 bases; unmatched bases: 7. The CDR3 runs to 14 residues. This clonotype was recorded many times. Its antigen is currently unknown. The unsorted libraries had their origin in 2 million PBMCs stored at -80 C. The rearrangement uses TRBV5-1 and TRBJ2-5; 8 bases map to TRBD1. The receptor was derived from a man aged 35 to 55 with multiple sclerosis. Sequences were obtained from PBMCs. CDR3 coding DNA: TGCGCCAGCACCTACAGGGGGACGGAAGAGACCCAGTACTTC. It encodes CASTYRGTEETQYF. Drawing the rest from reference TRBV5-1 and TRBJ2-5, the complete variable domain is KAGVTQTPRYLIKTRGQQVTLSCSPISGHRSVSWYQQTPGQGLQFLFEYFSETQRNKGNFPGRFSGRQFSNSRSEMNVSTLELGDSALYLCASTYRGTEETQYFGPGTRLLVL.